The next 29 T cell receptor beta chains were all read from a single sample in a study of CD4 and CD8 cells across lung adenocarcinoma regions. TCRdb re-called the PCR reads through MiXCR, storing one row per CDR3 protein. This sample has about 25,000 distinct CDR3 sequences, with approximately 52% found just once. The sample comprised CD4+ T cells from the center of a lung tumor. All receptors come from a male donor with lung adenocarcinoma. The CD4 and CD8 labels of this study may be unreliable.

The sample holds many counts of this clonotype. The chain recombines TRBV6-1 with TRBJ2-1, with 8 bases aligning to TRBD1. Germline values: CDR1 MNHNS, CDR2 SASEGT. CDR3 length: 14 residues. Germline trimming cut 6 bases from V and 5 bases from J; bases unmatched to any gene: 6. The CDR3 sequence is CASRDRASDNEQFF. As DNA, the CDR3 is TGTGCCAGCAGGGACAGGGCTAGCGACAATGAGCAGTTCTTC.

This clonotype came up a few times. CDR3 region: CASTKGGAVSPLHF. CDR3 in DNA: TGTGCCAGCACCAAAGGGGGGGCGGTTTCACCCCTCCACTTT. The chain combines TRBV6-1 with TRBJ1-6, with TRBD1 as a possible D gene (6 bases). The CDR3 totals 14 residues. Germline V CDR1 and CDR2: MNHNS, SASEGT. The germline V and J ends were trimmed by 7 bases and 9 bases, with 16 bases remaining between them.

The chain carries TRBV30 and TRBJ2-5; 13 bases align to TRBD2. Unmatched junction bases numbered 5, after V lost 2 bases and J lost 5 bases. CDR1 GTSNPN and CDR2 SVGIG come from the germline V gene (reference sequence). CDR3 length: 15 amino acids. The CDR3 bases are TGTGCCTGGAGTAGAGTACTAGCGGGAGGGGAGACCCAGTACTTC. Its protein is CAWSRVLAGGETQYF.

This clonotype came up once. The chain employs TRBV3-1 and TRBJ2-3; 9 positions match TRBD2. CDR1 and CDR2 from the germline V gene are LGHDT and YNNKEL (reference sequence). The CDR3 contains 16 residues. V gave up 0 bases and J gave up 4 bases; unmatched junction bases: 5. CDR3 nucleotide sequence: TGTGCCAGCAGCCAAGATGCTCTAGCGGGATCAGATACGCAGTATTTT. Its protein is CASSQDALAGSDTQYF.

This clonotype was detected ten times or more. This chain joins TRBV12-3 or TRBV12-4 and TRBJ2-5; 10 bases are a match to TRBD2. With V trimmed by 3 bases and J by 11 bases, 12 bases remained unmatched. The CDR3 is 15 residues long. The chain's CDR3 is CASSFSGGKGSEQYF. The CDR3 bases are TGTGCCAGCAGTTTTAGCGGGGGGAAGGGTTCGGAGCAGTACTTC.

This clonotype was seen at least ten times. The chain has TRBV4-1 and TRBJ2-1; D tentatively reads TRBD1 or TRBD2 (5 bases each). The better agreement between TRBJ2-7 and the DNA end casts doubt on the J call. Germline assignment: CDR1 MGHRA and CDR2 YSYEKL. There are 16 residues in the CDR3. CDR3 bases: TGCGCCAGCAGCCAACCCCAGGGACGCACCGCGCGGGAGCAGTACTTC. Translated: CASSQPQGRTAREQYF.

This clonotype was picked up a small number of times. Sequence at one end of the junction differs from germline and may be a read error. The CDR3 sequence is CASSGPGGVGRDQPHHF. The CDR3 DNA follows: TGTGCCAGCAGTGGTCCGGGGGGGGTAGGGAGGGATCAGCCCCACCACTTT. V and J are TRBV6-1 and TRBJ1-5; D is perhaps TRBD1 (5 bases). From germline, CDR1 is MNHNS and CDR2 SASEGT. The CDR3 spans 17 residues.

The chain is built from TRBV6-1 and TRBJ2-3, with no clear D. Between the trimmed V and J ends, which lost 6 bases and 0 bases, there was a span of 16 bases. CDR3 size: 16 residues. CDR1 is MNHNS, CDR2 SASEGT, per germline. In DNA form, the CDR3 reads TGTGCCAGCAGGTCCCCCCAGGCTGTGAGCACAGATACGCAGTATTTT. Translated, it gives CASRSPQAVSTDTQYF.

There are a few counts of this clonotype. V gene TRBV27 combines with J gene TRBJ1-1, with a tentative D call TRBD1 (6 bases). The CDR3 length is 16 residues. Deletions cut 4 bases from V and 0 bases from J, with 15 bases between. CDR1 MNHEY and CDR2 SMNVEV come from the germline V gene (reference sequence). The CDR3 nucleotides read TGTGCCAGCAGTTCGACTTCACAGGGCTTGAACACTGAAGCTTTCTTT. Residues: CASSSTSQGLNTEAFF.

V gene TRBV4-1 combines with J gene TRBJ2-3, with D possibly TRBD2 on 5 matching bases. Gene TRBJ2-5 matches the end of the DNA better, so the J call may be wrong. The CDR3 loop spans 16 amino acids. Germline V gives CDR1 MGHRA, CDR2 YSYEKL. This CDR3 reads CASREAAGPGPDTQYF. CDR3 DNA: TGCGCCAGTAGGGAAGCTGCGGGCCCTGGCCCAGATACCCAGTACTTC.

This clonotype was counted ten times or more. The rearrangement links TRBV6-1 to TRBJ2-1; D may be TRBD2 (6 bases). Germline loops: CDR1 MNHNS, CDR2 SASEGT. V lost 6 bases and J lost 0, with 12 bases in between. The CDR3 runs 15 residues. DNA for the CDR3: TGTGCCAGCAGGCGTACTAGCAACTCCTACAATGAGCAGTTCTTC. This translates into CASRRTSNSYNEQFF.

The V gene is TRBV30, the J gene TRBJ2-3; the D call may be TRBD1 or TRBD2 (5 bases each). The DNA end favors TRBJ2-5, so the J call may be wrong. Germline CDR1 is GTSNPN and CDR2 is SVGIG (reference sequence). This CDR3 has 15 residues. This CDR3 reads CAWSGRGPDTDTQYF. The CDR3 DNA reads as TGTGCCTGGAGTGGACGGGGACCTGACACAGATACCCAGTACTTC.

CDR3 region: CASSRGRDLKIQYF. CDR3 in DNA: TGTGCCAGCAGCAGGGGACGGGATCTAAAGATTCAGTACTTC. The V gene is TRBV7-2, the J gene TRBJ2-4; possibly TRBD1 or TRBD2 for D (5 bases each). Trimming pared 5 bases from V and 10 bases from J, leaving 18 bases between. Germline V gives CDR1 SGHTA, CDR2 FQGNSA. The CDR3 runs to 14 residues.

The V and J genes are TRBV10-3 and TRBJ2-2, with D tentatively TRBD2 (6 bases). The J call is uncertain, as TRBJ2-3 better fits the DNA end. The length of the CDR3 is 15 residues. The germline CDR1 and CDR2 sequences are ENHRY and SYGVKD. CDR3 protein: CAMGLQAGSPGEQYF. The CDR3 DNA reads as TGTGCCATGGGACTCCAGGCCGGGAGCCCCGGGGAGCAGTATTTT.

This clonotype was recorded at least ten times. The rearrangement uses TRBV11-3 and TRBJ2-1; TRBD2 aligns across 11 bases. This CDR3 region has 15 residues. Trimming removed 1 base from V and 6 bases from J; junction bases left unmatched: 2. From germline, CDR1 is SGHNT and CDR2 YENEEA. The CDR3 region is CASSLGSGRGNEQFF. The CDR3 DNA sequence: TGTGCCAGCAGCTTAGGTAGCGGGAGGGGCAATGAGCAGTTCTTC.

This chain connects TRBV10-2 to TRBJ2-1, with D unclear. Trimming cost V 5 bases and J 1 base, with 6 bases left between them. Germline V gene sequence: CDR1 WSHSY, CDR2 SAAADI. The CDR3 covers 13 residues. The CDR3 is CASSKGSYNEQFF. Here the CDR3 DNA reads TGCGCCAGCAGTAAAGGATCCTACAATGAGCAGTTCTTC.

This clonotype was seen more than once but under ten times. The rearrangement joins TRBV7-2 to TRBJ2-7; D might be TRBD2 (5 bases). V shed 4 bases and J shed 0 bases, with 10 bases lying between them. This CDR3 is built from 14 residues. Per germline, CDR1 SGHTA and CDR2 FQGNSA. CDR3 protein: CASSSSGNSYEQYF. The CDR3 DNA sequence: TGTGCCAGCAGCTCCTCCGGGAACTCCTACGAGCAGTACTTC.

This clonotype has at least ten counts. The chain recombines TRBV6-5 with TRBJ2-7; maybe TRBD2 (5 bases). This CDR3 has 14 residues. V was cut by 6 bases and J by 0 bases, with 12 bases left in between. Germline V gene lookup returns CDR1 MNHEY and CDR2 SVGAGI. The CDR3 DNA sequence: TGTGCCAGCAGACCTAGCCAGAGCTCCTACGAGCAGTACTTC. Translation gives CASRPSQSSYEQYF.

This clonotype was detected only a few times. In DNA form, the CDR3 reads TGTGCCAGCAGCCAAGGAGGGGAGAGCTACGAGCAGTACTTC. Protein sequence: CASSQGGESYEQYF. The genes are TRBV4-2 and TRBJ2-1, with D tentatively TRBD1 or TRBD2 (5 bases each). Gene TRBJ2-7 matches the end of the DNA better, so the J call may be wrong. The CDR3 has 14 residues. Germline CDR1 and CDR2: LGHNA and YNFKEQ.

The V gene is TRBV7-2, the J gene TRBJ2-3; 14 nucleotides match TRBD2. The CDR3 length is 17 residues. Trimming at V came to 1 base and at J to 1 base, leaving 1 base not matched to a gene. The germline gives CDR1 SGHTA, CDR2 FQGNSA. The CDR3 here is CASSLGGLAGGTDTQYF. The CDR3 DNA sequence: TGTGCCAGCAGCTTAGGGGGACTAGCGGGGGGCACAGATACGCAGTATTTT. The complete variable domain, with remaining parts taken from reference TRBV7-2 and TRBJ2-3, reads GAGVSQSPSNKVTEKGKDVELRCDPISGHTALYWYRQSLGQGLEFLIYFQGNSAPDKSGLPSDRFSAERTGGSVSTLTIQRTQQEDSAVYLCASSLGGLAGGTDTQYFGPGTRLTVL.

The chain has TRBV20-1 and TRBJ2-1, with 7 bases lining up with TRBD2. J lost 1 base, V lost 3 bases, and 6 bases had no gene match. This CDR3 has 15 amino acids. Germline V gene data show CDR1 as DFQATT and CDR2 as SNEGSKA (reference sequence). CDR3 sequence: CSASSGGSSYNEQFF. The CDR3 DNA sequence: TGCAGTGCTAGCTCCGGCGGGAGTTCCTACAATGAGCAGTTCTTC.

Comments on this clonotype: One end of the junction is discordant with germline, which a read error may explain. The V gene is TRBV27, the J gene TRBJ2-2; a possible D gene is TRBD2 (5 bases). CDR1 MNHEY and CDR2 SMNVEV come from the germline V gene (reference sequence). This CDR3 is built from 15 residues. CDR3 nucleotides: TGTGCCAGCAGTTTGGTGGGAGAGTCCACAGAGGAGCAGTTTTTT. It translates to CASSLVGESTEEQFF.

With regard to this clonotype: An end of the junction does not agree with germline; a read error may underlie this. The chain combines TRBV6-1 with TRBJ2-3; 9 bases fit TRBD2. Germline V gene sequence: CDR1 MNHNS, CDR2 SASEGT. The CDR3 is 15 amino acids. Here the CDR3 reads CASSEASGSQNTQYF. CDR3 sequence (DNA): TGTGCCAGCAGTGAAGCTAGCGGGAGCCAAAATACTCAGTATTTT.

The J gene is TRBJ1-1, the V gene TRBV6-5; 7 positions match TRBD1. The CDR3 length is 16 residues. The junction had 4 bases not matched to a gene; V was cut back by 0 bases and J by 0 bases. Germline V gene lookup returns CDR1 MNHEY and CDR2 SVGAGI. CDR3 sequence (DNA): TGTGCCAGCAGTTACTCGCCAGGGGGGATGAACACTGAAGCTTTCTTT. Encoded protein: CASSYSPGGMNTEAFF.

The V call is TRBV10-3, the J call TRBJ2-5; D might be TRBD1 (6 bases). The J call is doubtful: the DNA matches TRBJ2-3 better. This CDR3 has 15 amino acids. The germline gives CDR1 ENHRY, CDR2 SYGVKD. CDR3 sequence: CAGGHGEGDKETQYF. The CDR3 coding sequence is TGTGCCGGGGGTCACGGGGAAGGGGACAAAGAGACCCAGTATTTT.

As to this clonotype: One junction end disagrees with the germline gene, perhaps due to a read error. This chain uses TRBV6-1 with TRBJ1-2, with D possibly matching TRBD1 (5 bases). Looked up from germline, CDR1 is MNHNS and CDR2 is SASEGT. This CDR3 comprises 13 residues. The CDR3 protein is CASSPTVNTGYTF. CDR3 nucleotide sequence: TGTGCCAGCAGTCCGACAGTGAACACTGGCTATACCTTT.

By share of the sample, this clonotype is medium-sized. The V and J genes are TRBV7-2 and TRBJ2-1; 8 bases are a match to TRBD2. This CDR3 region has 14 residues. V shed 2 bases and J 8 bases; nucleotides not matched to a gene: 5. CDR1 is SGHTA and CDR2 is FQGNSA in the germline V gene. The CDR3 spells CASSLLAGPHEQFF. The CDR3 coding sequence is TGTGCCAGCAGCTTATTAGCGGGGCCCCATGAGCAGTTCTTC.

Points on this clonotype: Relative to the germline gene, one junction end is altered; a read error may explain this. V gene TRBV27 combines with J gene TRBJ2-4; tentatively, D is TRBD2 (6 bases). This CDR3 has 14 amino acids. Germline V CDR1 and CDR2: MNHEY, SMNVEV (reference sequence). CDR3 sequence (DNA): TGTGCGAGCAGTTGGGGCGGGGACCAAAAGACTCAGTACTTC. As protein: CASSWGGDQKTQYF.

Comments on this clonotype: Germline is not matched at one junction end, which may reflect a read error. The chain joins TRBV6-5 to TRBJ2-4, with unresolved D. Germline V gene data show CDR1 as MNHEY and CDR2 as SVGAGI. The CDR3 is 15 residues long. The CDR3 sequence: CASSYRVWAKDIQYF. CDR3 in DNA: TGTGCCAGCAGTTACAGGGTATGGGCCAAAGACATTCAGTACTTC.